What follows describes a single T cell receptor beta chain. V lost 1 base to trimming and J lost 4 bases; unmatched junction nucleotides: 12. The CDR3 spans 17 residues. The germline CDR1 and CDR2 sequences are SEHNR and FQNEAQ (reference sequence). Sequencing used immunoSEQ multiplex PCR; TCRdb keeps in-frame clones, though not all of them. Here the sample spans 150,000 to 200,000 clones, 88% being singletons. The source of the sample is a study of blood T cell repertoires in COVID-19. The sequence was obtained from a human donor in a cohort sampled during active COVID-19. Sequenced material: peripheral blood. The chain combines TRBV7-9 with TRBJ2-7, with TRBD2 matching 8 bases. The chain's CDR3 is CASSLGSSLAGLYEQYF. The CDR3 DNA is TGTGCCAGCAGCTTAGGATCCAGCCTAGCGGGCCTATACGAGCAGTACTTC.